This T cell receptor (beta chain) was sequenced in a study of T cells after yellow fever vaccination. Regarding the study as a whole: Weaker, the secondary response peaked sooner, at day 5 versus 15.

TCRdb analysed the 5' RACE reads with MiXCR anew, one entry per CDR3 protein. The sample contains more than 300,000 distinct CDR3 sequences, roughly 7% of which appear only once. V lost 0 bases, J lost 3 bases, and 5 bases stayed unmatched. This CDR3 spans 16 amino acids. Germline values: CDR1 SGHKS, CDR2 YYEKEE (reference sequence). There are many counts of this clonotype. Its matching antigen is unknown. The source material was PBMCs, sampled 45 days after the first yellow fever vaccination. This receptor was taken from a man aged 18 to 29 who received the YFV17D yellow fever vaccine. The rearrangement uses TRBV5-5 and TRBJ2-7; TRBD1 agrees at 11 bases. The CDR3 is CASSLDAGTGGYEQYF. The CDR3, as DNA: TGTGCCAGCAGCTTGGATGCCGGGACAGGGGGCTACGAGCAGTACTTC.